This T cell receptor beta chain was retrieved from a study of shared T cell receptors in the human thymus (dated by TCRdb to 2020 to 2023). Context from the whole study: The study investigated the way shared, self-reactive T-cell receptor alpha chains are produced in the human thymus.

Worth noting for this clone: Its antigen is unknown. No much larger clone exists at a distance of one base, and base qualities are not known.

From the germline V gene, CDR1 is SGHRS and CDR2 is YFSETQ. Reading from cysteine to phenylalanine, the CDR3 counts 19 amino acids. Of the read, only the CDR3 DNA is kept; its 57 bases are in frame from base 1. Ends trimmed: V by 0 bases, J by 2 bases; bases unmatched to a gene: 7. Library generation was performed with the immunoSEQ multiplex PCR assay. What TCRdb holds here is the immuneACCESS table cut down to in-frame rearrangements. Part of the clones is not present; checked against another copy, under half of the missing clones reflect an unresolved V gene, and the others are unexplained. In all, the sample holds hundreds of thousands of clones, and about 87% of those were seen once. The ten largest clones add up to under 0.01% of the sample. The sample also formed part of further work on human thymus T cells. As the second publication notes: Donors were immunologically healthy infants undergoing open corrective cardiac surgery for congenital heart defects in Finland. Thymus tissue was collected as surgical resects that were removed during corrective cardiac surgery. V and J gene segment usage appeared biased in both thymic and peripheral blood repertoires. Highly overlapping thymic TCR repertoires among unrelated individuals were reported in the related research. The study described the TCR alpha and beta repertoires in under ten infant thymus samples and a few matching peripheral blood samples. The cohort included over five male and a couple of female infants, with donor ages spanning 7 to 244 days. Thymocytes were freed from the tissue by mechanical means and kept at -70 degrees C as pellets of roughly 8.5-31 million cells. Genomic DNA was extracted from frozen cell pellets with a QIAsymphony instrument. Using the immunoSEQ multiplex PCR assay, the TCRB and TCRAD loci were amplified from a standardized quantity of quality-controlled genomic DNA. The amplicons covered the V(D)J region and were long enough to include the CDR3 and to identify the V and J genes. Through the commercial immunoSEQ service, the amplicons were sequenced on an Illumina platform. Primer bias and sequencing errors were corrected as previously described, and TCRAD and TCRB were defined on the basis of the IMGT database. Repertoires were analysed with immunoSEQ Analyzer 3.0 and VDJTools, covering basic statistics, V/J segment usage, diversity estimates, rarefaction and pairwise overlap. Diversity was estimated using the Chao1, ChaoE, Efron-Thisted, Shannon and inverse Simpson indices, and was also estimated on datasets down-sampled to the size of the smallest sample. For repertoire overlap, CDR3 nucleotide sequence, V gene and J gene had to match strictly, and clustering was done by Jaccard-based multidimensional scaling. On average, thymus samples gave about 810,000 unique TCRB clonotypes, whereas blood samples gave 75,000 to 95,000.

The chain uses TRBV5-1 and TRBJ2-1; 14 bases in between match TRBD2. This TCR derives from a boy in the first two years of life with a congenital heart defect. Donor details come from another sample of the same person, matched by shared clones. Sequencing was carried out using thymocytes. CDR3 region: CASSLAGTSGSGPYNEQFF. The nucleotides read TGCGCCAGCAGCTTGGCCGGGACTAGCGGGAGTGGGCCCTACAATGAGCAGTTCTTC. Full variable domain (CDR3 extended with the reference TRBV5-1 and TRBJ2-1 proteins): KAGVTQTPRYLIKTRGQQVTLSCSPISGHRSVSWYQQTPGQGLQFLFEYFSETQRNKGNFPGRFSGRQFSNSRSEMNVSTLELGDSALYLCASSLAGTSGSGPYNEQFFGPGTRLTVL.